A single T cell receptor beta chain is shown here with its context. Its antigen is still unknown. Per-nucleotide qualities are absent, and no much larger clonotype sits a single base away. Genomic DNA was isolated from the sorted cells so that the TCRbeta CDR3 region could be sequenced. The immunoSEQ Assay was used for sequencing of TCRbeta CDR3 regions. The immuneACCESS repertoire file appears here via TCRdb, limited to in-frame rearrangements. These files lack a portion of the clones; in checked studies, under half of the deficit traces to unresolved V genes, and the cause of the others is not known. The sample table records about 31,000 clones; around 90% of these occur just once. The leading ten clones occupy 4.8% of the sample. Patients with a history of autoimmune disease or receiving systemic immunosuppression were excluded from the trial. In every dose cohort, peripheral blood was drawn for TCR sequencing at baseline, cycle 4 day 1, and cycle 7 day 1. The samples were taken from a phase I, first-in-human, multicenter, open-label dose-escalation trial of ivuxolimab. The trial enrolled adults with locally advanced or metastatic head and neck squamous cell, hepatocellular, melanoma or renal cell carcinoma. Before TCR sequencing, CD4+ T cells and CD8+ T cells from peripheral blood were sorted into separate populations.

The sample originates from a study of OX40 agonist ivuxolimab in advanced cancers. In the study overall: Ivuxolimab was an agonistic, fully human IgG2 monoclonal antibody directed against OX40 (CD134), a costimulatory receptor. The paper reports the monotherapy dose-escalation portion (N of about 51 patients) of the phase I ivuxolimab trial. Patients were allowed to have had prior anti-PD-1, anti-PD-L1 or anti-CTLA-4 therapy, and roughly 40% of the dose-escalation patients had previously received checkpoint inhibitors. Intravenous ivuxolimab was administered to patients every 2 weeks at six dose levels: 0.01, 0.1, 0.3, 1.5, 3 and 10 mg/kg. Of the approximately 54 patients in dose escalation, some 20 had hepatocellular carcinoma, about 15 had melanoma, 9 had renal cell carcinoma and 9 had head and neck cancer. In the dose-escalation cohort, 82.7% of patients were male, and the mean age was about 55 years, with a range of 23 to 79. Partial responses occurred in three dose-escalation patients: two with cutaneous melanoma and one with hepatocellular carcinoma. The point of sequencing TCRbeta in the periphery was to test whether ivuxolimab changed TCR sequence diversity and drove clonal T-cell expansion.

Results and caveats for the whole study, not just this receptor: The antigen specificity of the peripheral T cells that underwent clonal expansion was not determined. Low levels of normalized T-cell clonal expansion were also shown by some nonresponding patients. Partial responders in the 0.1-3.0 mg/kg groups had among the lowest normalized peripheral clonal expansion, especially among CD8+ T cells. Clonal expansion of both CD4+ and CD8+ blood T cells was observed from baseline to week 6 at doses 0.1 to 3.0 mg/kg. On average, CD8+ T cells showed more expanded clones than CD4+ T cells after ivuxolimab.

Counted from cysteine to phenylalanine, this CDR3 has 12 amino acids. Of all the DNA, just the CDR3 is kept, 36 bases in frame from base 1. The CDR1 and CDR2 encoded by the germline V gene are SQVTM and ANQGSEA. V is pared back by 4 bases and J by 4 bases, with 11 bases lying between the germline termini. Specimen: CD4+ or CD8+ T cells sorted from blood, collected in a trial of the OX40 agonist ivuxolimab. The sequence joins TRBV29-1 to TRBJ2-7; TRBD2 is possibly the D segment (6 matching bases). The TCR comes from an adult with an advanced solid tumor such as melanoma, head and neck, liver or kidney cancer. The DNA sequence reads TGCAGCGTTGTTTCCGGGACTTACGAGCAGTACTTC. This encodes CSVVSGTYEQYF.